This passage covers 26 T cell receptor beta chains from one sample sequenced in a study of control samples from healthy donors and cancer patients. Using immunoSEQ multiplex PCR, the repertoire was profiled, and TCRdb retains in-frame clones only, with some absent. The top ten hold 0.95% to 1.5% of the sample, which has around 71,000 clones, approximately 90% seen once. The sequencing input was PBMCs. These receptors came from a woman in her forties or fifties with colorectal cancer.

This rearrangement joins TRBV5-1 to TRBJ2-7; D not certain. The CDR3 is 16 residues long. Trimming removed 3 bases from V and 1 base from J, with 17 bases in between. Germline CDR1 SGHRS, CDR2 YFSETQ. CDR3 in amino acids: CASSSASMVGSYEQYF. Written as DNA, the CDR3 is TGCGCCAGCAGCTCCGCGTCCATGGTTGGTTCCTACGAGCAGTACTTC.

J is TRBJ1-1 and V is TRBV19; the D is unclear. Trimming stripped 4 bases from V and 1 base from J, with 7 bases between. The germline gives CDR1 LNHDA, CDR2 SQIVND (reference sequence). This CDR3 has 13 residues. CDR3 nucleotides: TGTGCCAGTAGTACCTCAGCGAACACTGAAGCTTTCTTT. It codes for CASSTSANTEAFF.

The CDR3 sequence is CASSSEGPYGYTF. The CDR3 region has the DNA TGTGCCAGCAGTTCCGAGGGACCCTATGGCTACACCTTC. The chain recombines TRBV28 with TRBJ1-2, with a tentative D call TRBD1 (5 bases). This CDR3 is built from 13 residues. V shed 4 bases and J shed 4 bases, with 10 bases lying between them. CDR1 MDHEN and CDR2 SYDVKM come from the germline V gene.

The V and J genes are TRBV30 and TRBJ1-1; D is ambiguous. V was clipped by 2 bases and J by 7 bases, with 8 bases between them. CDR1 GTSNPN and CDR2 SVGIG come from the germline V gene (reference sequence). This CDR3 has 11 amino acids. In DNA form, the CDR3 reads TGTGCCTGGAGTACCGGGAGTGAAGCTTTCTTT. Amino acid sequence: CAWSTGSEAFF.

The chain uses TRBV28 and TRBJ2-3; 16 bases map to TRBD2. CDR1 is MDHEN, CDR2 SYDVKM, per germline. The trim removed 8 bases at V and 11 bases at J, leaving 13 bases unmatched. The CDR3 covers 16 residues. The CDR3 loop reads CASGDPGLAGGSGQYF. In DNA form, the CDR3 reads TGTGCCAGCGGGGACCCGGGACTAGCGGGGGGGTCTGGGCAGTATTTT.

The chain recombines TRBV6-2 or TRBV6-3 with TRBJ1-5, with TRBD1 as a possible D gene (5 bases). CDR3 size: 13 residues. Germline values: CDR1 MNHEY, CDR2 SVGEGT. Trimming removed 5 bases from V and 15 bases from J, with 20 bases in between. CDR3 bases: TGTGCCAGCAGTCCCCACCTGACAGCGCGGGGGCATTTT. Its translation: CASSPHLTARGHF.

The J gene is TRBJ2-5, the V gene TRBV7-3, with D perhaps matching TRBD2 (6 bases). V lost 2 bases and J lost 7, with 11 bases in between. Germline values: CDR1 SGHTA, CDR2 FQGTGA. This CDR3 is built from 13 residues. The CDR3 sequence is CASSLRGSGTQYF. CDR3 nucleotide sequence: TGTGCCAGCAGCTTACGGGGGAGTGGGACCCAGTACTTC.

As DNA, the CDR3 is TGTGCCAGCAGCTTAGGCTTCGGGCCAGAAGAAGAGACCCAGTACTTC. Its translation is CASSLGFGPEEETQYF. This chain connects TRBV7-9 to TRBJ2-5; D remains ambiguous. Deletions cut 1 base from V and 3 bases from J, with 15 bases between. Germline V gene lookup returns CDR1 SEHNR and CDR2 FQNEAQ (reference sequence). The CDR3 extends over 16 amino acids.

The V call is TRBV9, the J call TRBJ1-1; perhaps TRBD1 as D (5 bases). Germline V gene lookup returns CDR1 SGDLS and CDR2 YYNGEE. V was trimmed by 5 bases and J by 1 base, leaving 12 bases between them. The CDR3 covers 14 residues. The CDR3 sequence is CASRPAGGNTEAFF. In DNA form, the CDR3 reads TGTGCCAGCAGACCGGCGGGGGGGAACACTGAAGCTTTCTTT.

In its sample, this clone was seen once. At one end, the junction sequence differs from germline, possibly due to a read error. The rearrangement uses TRBV7-7 and TRBJ2-7, with D perhaps given as TRBD1 or TRBD2 (5 bases each). This CDR3 has 14 residues. Germline-derived CDR1 and CDR2 are SSHAT and FNYEAQ (reference sequence). CDR3 sequence reads: CASSSGTGSYEQYF. CDR3 DNA sequence: TGTGCTAGCAGCTCCGGGACCGGCTCCTACGAGCAGTACTTC.

This chain uses TRBV10-3 with TRBJ1-1, with 9 positions matching TRBD1. The CDR3 runs to 14 residues. V gave up 3 bases and J gave up 5 bases; unmatched junction bases: 4. Per germline, CDR1 ENHRY and CDR2 SYGVKD. The CDR3 DNA reads as TGTGCCATCAGTGATGGGACAGGGAGTACTGAAGCTTTCTTT. Translated: CAISDGTGSTEAFF.

The J gene is TRBJ1-3, the V gene TRBV7-9; a possible D gene is TRBD1 (5 bases). In germline, CDR1 is SEHNR, CDR2 FQNEAQ (reference sequence). Trimming took 1 base from V and 0 from J, leaving 16 bases between them. The CDR3 is 18 residues long. For the CDR3, the DNA is TGTGCCAGCAGCTTAGGCGGGGGGACGGTAAGCTCTGGAAACACCATATATTTT. Its translation: CASSLGGGTVSSGNTIYF.

V is TRBV19 and J is TRBJ2-3; 10 nucleotides line up with TRBD2. The CDR3 has 16 amino acids. The germline gives CDR1 LNHDA, CDR2 SQIVND (reference sequence). V lost 5 bases and J lost 6; bases outside the gene matches: 11. CDR3 DNA sequence: TGTGCCAGTAGTTCAGCACTAGCGGGGTTAACGGATACGCAGTATTTT. Translating gives CASSSALAGLTDTQYF.

For the CDR3, the DNA is TGTGCCAGCAGCGGGGGTGACAGCTCTGGAAACACCATATATTTT. It encodes CASSGGDSSGNTIYF. This sequence joins TRBV9 and TRBJ1-3; the D gene is possibly TRBD1 (5 bases). V lost 3 bases to trimming and J lost 0 bases, with 10 bases between them. Germline assignment: CDR1 SGDLS and CDR2 YYNGEE. This CDR3 comprises 15 residues.

V gene TRBV5-6 combines with J gene TRBJ1-1, with TRBD1 matching over 8 bases. The CDR3 covers 16 residues. Germline V CDR1 and CDR2: SGHDT, YYEEEE. J gave up 0 bases and V 3 bases, and 7 bases lay outside the gene matches. The CDR3 protein is CASSSGTGAMNTEAFF. The CDR3 DNA reads TGTGCCAGCAGCTCCGGGACAGGAGCTATGAACACTGAAGCTTTCTTT.

This rearrangement joins TRBV7-8 to TRBJ1-5; TRBD1 might be the D (6 bases). The V end lost 0 bases, the J end lost 3 bases, and 9 bases lay between the germline ends. CDR1 and CDR2 from the germline V gene are SGHVS and FQNEAQ. The CDR3 has 15 residues. The DNA of the CDR3 is TGTGCCAGCAGCTTAGCGCAGGGGACCAATCAGCCCCAGCATTTT. This translates into CASSLAQGTNQPQHF.

V and J are TRBV18 and TRBJ2-5; 7 positions match TRBD1. The V and J ends lost 1 base and 2 bases, in that order; junction bases with no gene match: 10. This CDR3 is 17 amino acids long. Germline V lookup: CDR1 KGHSH, CDR2 LQKENI. CDR3 loop: CASSPREGQAIQETQYF. The CDR3 DNA follows: TGTGCCAGCTCACCACGGGAAGGACAGGCTATACAAGAGACCCAGTACTTC.

A few counts support this clone. The chain joins TRBV5-1 to TRBJ1-1; a weak D match, TRBD1 (6 bases). Germline V gene sequence: CDR1 SGHRS, CDR2 YFSETQ. CDR3 length: 15 amino acids. The V end was cut by 4 bases, the J end by 4 bases, with 17 bases between. CDR3 loop: CASSPGTIRGTEAFF. The CDR3 DNA reads TGCGCCAGCAGCCCTGGGACAATCCGGGGCACTGAAGCTTTCTTT.

The CDR3 region has the DNA TGTGCCTGGAGTCCTGGGGCCGCCTATGGCTACACCTTC. As protein: CAWSPGAAYGYTF. The rearrangement uses TRBV30 and TRBJ1-2; D possibly corresponds to TRBD1 (5 bases). Germline assignment: CDR1 GTSNPN and CDR2 SVGIG (reference sequence). The CDR3 totals 13 residues. V was cut by 2 bases and J by 4 bases, with 11 bases left in between.

CDR3 nucleotides: TGTGCCAGCAGTGTACAGGGCCGCAATCAGCCCCAGCATTTT. Translating gives CASSVQGRNQPQHF. The rearrangement links TRBV2 to TRBJ1-5, with D possibly matching TRBD1 (6 bases). The germline V gene has CDR1 SNHLY and CDR2 FYNNEI. V was shortened by 4 bases and J by 2 bases, with 9 bases between the two germline ends. This CDR3 comprises 14 residues.

This clone has only one observation. The rearrangement joins TRBV5-1 to TRBJ1-2, with TRBD1 matching 8 bases. The ends lost 4 bases at V and 0 bases at J; junction bases unmatched: 5. The CDR3 spans 15 residues. Germline V gene lookup returns CDR1 SGHRS and CDR2 YFSETQ. CDR3: CASSSTGGTNYGYTF. For the CDR3, the DNA is TGCGCCAGCAGCAGTACAGGGGGGACTAACTATGGCTACACCTTC.

The rearrangement uses TRBV6-5 and TRBJ2-7; 8 bases fit TRBD1. The CDR3 is made up of 13 amino acids. Losses at the gene ends were 6 bases for V and 3 bases for J; bases not matched to a gene: 4. Germline V gene data show CDR1 as MNHEY and CDR2 as SVGAGI. CDR3 amino acids: CASRRTGNYEQYF. CDR3 nucleotides: TGTGCCAGCAGAAGGACAGGGAACTACGAGCAGTACTTC.

This clone was seen just once. This chain uses TRBV11-2 with TRBJ2-1; 12 positions agree with TRBD2. V shed 3 bases, J shed 8 bases, and the junction held 8 bases outside the gene matches. Germline assignment: CDR1 SGHAT and CDR2 FQNNGV. This CDR3 spans 16 amino acids. The DNA for the CDR3 is TGTGCCAGCAGCTTCACCGGGACTAGCGGGTACGATGAGCAGTTCTTC. As protein: CASSFTGTSGYDEQFF.

This rearrangement joins TRBV7-8 to TRBJ2-2; D is uncertain. V lost 7 bases to trimming and J lost 1 base, with 16 bases between them. The CDR3 has 16 amino acids. CDR1 and CDR2 (germline): SGHVS, FQNEAQ. The DNA of the CDR3 is TGTGCCAGCACGAAACTACCCACTCTGAACACCGGGGAGCTGTTTTTT. As protein: CASTKLPTLNTGELFF. Drawing the rest from reference TRBV7-8 and TRBJ2-2, the complete variable domain is GAGVSQSPRYKVAKRGQDVALRCDPISGHVSLFWYQQALGQGPEFLTYFQNEAQLDKSGLPSDRFFAERPEGSVSTLKIQRTQQEDSAVYLCASTKLPTLNTGELFFGEGSRLTVL.

V gene TRBV25-1 combines with J gene TRBJ2-3; perhaps TRBD2 as D (6 bases). Looked up from germline, CDR1 is MGHDK and CDR2 is SYGVNS. This CDR3 is 16 amino acids long. V lost 8 bases and J lost 2, with 20 bases in between. CDR3 sequence (DNA): TGTGCCAGCTCCCTGTGGCGCGGGGATTCCACAGATACGCAGTATTTT. Translated: CASSLWRGDSTDTQYF.

CDR3 in amino acids: CASSGTSGSNHEQYF. In nucleotides, the CDR3 is TGTGCCAGCAGCGGGACTAGCGGGAGTAACCACGAGCAGTACTTC. The chain uses TRBV28 and TRBJ2-7, with TRBD2 matching 14 bases. This CDR3 is built from 15 residues. J lost 5 bases, V lost 6 bases, and 6 bases had no gene match. The V gene's germline CDR1 is MDHEN and CDR2 SYDVKM.